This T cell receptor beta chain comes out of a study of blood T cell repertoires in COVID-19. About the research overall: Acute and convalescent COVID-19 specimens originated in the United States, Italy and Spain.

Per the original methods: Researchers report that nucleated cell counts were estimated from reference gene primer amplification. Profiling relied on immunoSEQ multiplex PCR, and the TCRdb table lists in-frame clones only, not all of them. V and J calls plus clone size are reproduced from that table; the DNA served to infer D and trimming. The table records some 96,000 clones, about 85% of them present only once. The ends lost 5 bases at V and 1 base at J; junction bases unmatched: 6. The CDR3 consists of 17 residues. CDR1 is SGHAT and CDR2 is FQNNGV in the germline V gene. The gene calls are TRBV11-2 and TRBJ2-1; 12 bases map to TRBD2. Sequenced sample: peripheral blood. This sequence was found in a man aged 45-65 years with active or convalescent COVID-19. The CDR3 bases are TGTGCCAGCAGCCCCAGACTAGCGGGAGCTTCCTACAATGAGCAGTTCTTC. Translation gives CASSPRLAGASYNEQFF. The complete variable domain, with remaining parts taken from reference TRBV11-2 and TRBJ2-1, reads EAGVAQSPRYKIIEKRQSVAFWCNPISGHATLYWYQQILGQGPKLLIQFQNNGVVDDSQLPKDRFSAERLKGVDSTLKIQPAKLEDSAVYLCASSPRLAGASYNEQFFGPGTRLTVL.